This T cell receptor beta chain derives from a study of regulatory T cells in long-lasting Graves disease. Arm-PCR with iRepertoire HTBI primers amplified the CDR3 regions for these TCR beta libraries. Via MiXCR, TCRdb re-called the multiplex PCR reads, giving one row per CDR3 protein. The sample contains around 460,000 distinct CDR3 sequences, about 15% of which appear only once. Time point: newly diagnosed GD, antithyroid drugs for less than 3 months. The authors made the TCR library using RNA they extracted from PBMCs. Trimming took 8 bases from V and 2 from J, leaving 20 bases between them. Germline values: CDR1 MNHNS, CDR2 SASEGT. The CDR3 is made up of 16 amino acids. The data were also submitted as part of a second study, on T cells in Graves' hyperthyroidism and ophthalmopathy.

The chain is built from TRBV6-1 and TRBJ2-3; D uncertain. The sequence was obtained from a woman aged 50 to 60 with Graves disease. The sample in question was peripheral blood mononuclear cells (PBMCs), obtained at new diagnosis, from a patient treated with antithyroid drugs. CDR3: CASFFEGRRPTDTQYF. The CDR3 DNA reads as TGTGCCAGCTTCTTCGAAGGACGGCGTCCCACAGATACGCAGTATTTT.